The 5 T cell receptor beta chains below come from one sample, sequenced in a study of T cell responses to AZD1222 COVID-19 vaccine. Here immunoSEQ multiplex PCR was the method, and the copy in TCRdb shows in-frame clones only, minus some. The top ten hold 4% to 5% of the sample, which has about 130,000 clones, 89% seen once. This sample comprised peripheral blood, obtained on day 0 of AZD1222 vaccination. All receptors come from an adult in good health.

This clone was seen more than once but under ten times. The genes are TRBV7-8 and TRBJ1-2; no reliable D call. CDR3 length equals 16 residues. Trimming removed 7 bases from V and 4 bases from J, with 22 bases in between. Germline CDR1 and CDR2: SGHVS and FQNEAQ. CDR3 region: CASTDLMGRTAYGYTF. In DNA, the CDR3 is TGTGCCAGCACCGACTTAATGGGCCGAACCGCCTATGGCTACACCTTC.

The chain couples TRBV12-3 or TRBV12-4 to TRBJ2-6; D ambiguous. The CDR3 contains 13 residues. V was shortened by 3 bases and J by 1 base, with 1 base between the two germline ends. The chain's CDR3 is CASSLSGANVLTF. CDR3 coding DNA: TGTGCCAGCAGTTTGTCTGGGGCCAACGTCCTGACTTTC.

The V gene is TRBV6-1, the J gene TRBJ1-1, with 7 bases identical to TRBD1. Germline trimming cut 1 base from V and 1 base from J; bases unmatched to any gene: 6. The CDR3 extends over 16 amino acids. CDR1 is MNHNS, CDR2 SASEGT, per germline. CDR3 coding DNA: TGTGCCAGCAGTGAAGAGTGGGACAGAAAGAACACTGAAGCTTTCTTT. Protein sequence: CASSEEWDRKNTEAFF.

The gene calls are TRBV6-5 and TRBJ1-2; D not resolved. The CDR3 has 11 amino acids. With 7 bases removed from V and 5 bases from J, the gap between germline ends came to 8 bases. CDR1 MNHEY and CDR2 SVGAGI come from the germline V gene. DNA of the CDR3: TGTGCCAGCACTGTGACGTATGGCTACACCTTC. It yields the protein CASTVTYGYTF.

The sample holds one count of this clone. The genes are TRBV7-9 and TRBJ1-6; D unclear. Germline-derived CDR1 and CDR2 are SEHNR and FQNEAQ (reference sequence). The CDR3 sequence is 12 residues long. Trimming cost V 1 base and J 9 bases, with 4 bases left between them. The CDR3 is CASSLGVSPLHF. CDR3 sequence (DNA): TGTGCCAGCAGCTTAGGGGTTTCACCCCTCCACTTT.